These 13 T cell receptor beta chains were sequenced from one sample in a study of blood T cell repertoires in COVID-19. Sequencing was performed with immunoSEQ multiplex PCR; in TCRdb, only in-frame clones are kept and a portion is missing. Here the sample spans roughly 80,000 clones, approximately 90% being singletons. The sample consisted of peripheral blood. These TCRs come from a woman older than 75 with active or convalescent COVID-19.

In DNA form, the CDR3 reads TGTGCCAGCCACCGGTTGGGGACTGGCGGGGAAAAACTGTTTTTT. This gives the protein CASHRLGTGGEKLFF. The rearrangement links TRBV28 to TRBJ1-4; tentatively, D is TRBD1 (5 bases). Trimming cost V 8 bases and J 8 bases, with 21 bases left between them. Per germline, CDR1 MDHEN and CDR2 SYDVKM. The CDR3 has 15 residues.

This chain connects TRBV11-2 to TRBJ1-6; 7 nucleotides line up with TRBD1. Germline V gene sequence: CDR1 SGHAT, CDR2 FQNNGV. V gave up 4 bases and J gave up 8 bases; unmatched junction bases: 2. The CDR3 has 13 residues. The CDR3 region is CASSYDRDSPLHF. CDR3 DNA sequence: TGTGCCAGCAGCTACGACAGGGATTCACCCCTCCACTTT.

The rearrangement links TRBV19 to TRBJ2-1; 12 nucleotides agree with TRBD2. This CDR3 has 18 residues. Germline V lookup: CDR1 LNHDA, CDR2 SQIVND (reference sequence). Losses at the gene ends were 5 bases for V and 4 bases for J; bases not matched to a gene: 12. Written as DNA, the CDR3 is TGTGCCAGTAGTGACATTCGACTAGCGGGGGCGTATTACAATGAGCAGTTCTTC. This gives the protein CASSDIRLAGAYYNEQFF.

This chain uses TRBV7-3 with TRBJ2-2, with 12 bases matching TRBD2. V shed 5 bases, J shed 4 bases, and the junction held 2 bases outside the gene matches. CDR3 size: 15 residues. Germline values: CDR1 SGHTA, CDR2 FQGTGA. The CDR3 is CASSRGLAGTGELFF. In DNA form, the CDR3 reads TGTGCCAGCAGCAGGGGACTAGCGGGCACCGGGGAGCTGTTTTTT.

The chain is built from TRBV7-9 and TRBJ2-2; 9 bases line up with TRBD2. The ends lost 4 bases at V and 3 bases at J; junction bases unmatched: 9. The CDR3 is made up of 17 amino acids. From germline, CDR1 is SEHNR and CDR2 FQNEAQ (reference sequence). The CDR3 sequence is CASSSSGTSLDTGELFF. CDR3 DNA sequence: TGTGCCAGCAGCTCATCCGGGACTAGCTTGGACACCGGGGAGCTGTTTTTT.

The V and J genes are TRBV2 and TRBJ2-7; 7 bases line up with TRBD1. The V gene end was trimmed by 3 bases and the J gene end by 12 bases; junction bases not matched to a gene: 8. This CDR3 contains 12 residues. Germline assignment: CDR1 SNHLY and CDR2 FYNNEI. CDR3 bases: TGTGCCAGCAGTGAGTTAGGACAGGCTAGGTACTTC. It encodes CASSELGQARYF.

Details on this clone: An end of the junction differs from the germline gene, which may be a read error. The chain employs TRBV18 and TRBJ1-2; TRBD1 matches 7 bases. The CDR3 is made up of 14 amino acids. The germline CDR1 and CDR2 sequences are KGHSH and LQKENI. The CDR3, as DNA: TGTACCAGCTCACCAGAAATCCGACAGGGTGTCTACACCTTC. Residues: CTSSPEIRQGVYTF.

CDR3 nucleotide sequence: TGTGCCAGCAGCAGAGGGACTAGCGGGACCTACGAGCAGTACTTC. The encoded protein is CASSRGTSGTYEQYF. The V call is TRBV9, the J call TRBJ2-7; 13 bases are a match to TRBD2. Germline trimming cut 4 bases from V and 2 bases from J; bases unmatched to any gene: 3. Looked up from germline, CDR1 is SGDLS and CDR2 is YYNGEE. The CDR3 loop spans 15 amino acids.

V and J are TRBV28 and TRBJ1-3, with D possibly being TRBD1 (6 bases). V was cut by 7 bases and J by 8 bases, with 15 bases left in between. The germline V gene has CDR1 MDHEN and CDR2 SYDVKM. The CDR3 sequence is 13 residues long. The CDR3: CASNPVGADTIYF. The CDR3 DNA reads TGTGCCAGCAACCCAGTGGGGGCTGACACCATATATTTT.

The chain links TRBV19 to TRBJ1-1; D possibly corresponds to TRBD1 (6 bases). The CDR3 is made up of 12 amino acids. With 4 bases removed from V and 8 bases from J, the gap between germline ends came to 11 bases. CDR1 LNHDA and CDR2 SQIVND come from the germline V gene (reference sequence). CDR3 loop: CASSTKRGEAFF. The DNA of the CDR3 is TGTGCCAGTAGTACCAAGAGGGGGGAAGCTTTCTTT.

This chain connects TRBV29-1 to TRBJ2-1; D not certain. The V end was cut by 3 bases, the J end by 9 bases, with 24 bases between. The germline CDR1 and CDR2 sequences are SQVTM and ANQGSEA. The CDR3 extends over 16 amino acids. The CDR3 spells CSVEASRLAGRSEQFF. For the CDR3, the DNA is TGCAGCGTTGAGGCCTCCCGACTGGCTGGAAGGAGTGAGCAGTTCTTC.

This rearrangement joins TRBV21-1 to TRBJ1-5. TRBV21-1 constitutes a pseudogene. CDR3 size: 14 residues. CDR3 nucleotides: TGTGCCAGCAGCAAAGCGAGAGGGGGGGAGCCCCAGCATTTT. Its protein product is CASSKARGGEPQHF.

The chain has TRBV4-2 and TRBJ2-2; 9 bases are a match to TRBD1. After removal of 1 base from V and 2 bases from J, the junction contained 2 bases not matched to a gene. The CDR3 is 16 residues long. From germline, CDR1 is LGHNA and CDR2 YNFKEQ. The CDR3 DNA reads TGTGCCAGCAGCCAAGGGGACAGGGCCAACACCGGGGAGCTGTTTTTT. Translation gives CASSQGDRANTGELFF.